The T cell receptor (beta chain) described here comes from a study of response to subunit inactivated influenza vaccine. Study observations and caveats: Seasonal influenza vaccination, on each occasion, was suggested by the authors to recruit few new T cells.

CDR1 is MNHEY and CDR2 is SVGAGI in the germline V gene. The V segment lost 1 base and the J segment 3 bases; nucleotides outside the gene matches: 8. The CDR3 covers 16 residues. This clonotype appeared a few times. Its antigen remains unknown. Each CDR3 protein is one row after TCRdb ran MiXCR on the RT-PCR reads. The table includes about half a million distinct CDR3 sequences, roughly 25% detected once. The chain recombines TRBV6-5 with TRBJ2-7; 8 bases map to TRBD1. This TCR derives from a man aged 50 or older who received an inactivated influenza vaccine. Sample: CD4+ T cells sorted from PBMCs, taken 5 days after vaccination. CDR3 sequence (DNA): TGTGCCAGCAGTTACTTACCGGGACAGGCCCACTACGAGCAGTACTTC. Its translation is CASSYLPGQAHYEQYF.